Listed below are T cell receptor beta chains from one sample, sequenced in a study of blood T cell repertoires in COVID-19. Clones were sequenced by immunoSEQ multiplex PCR, and TCRdb holds only the in-frame ones, with some missing. The data contain 200,000 to 300,000 clones, about 80% of them seen just once; the ten biggest clones take up less than 4%. Sequenced sample: PBMCs or T cells enriched from blood (not recorded which). The receptors here all came from a woman aged 40 to 50 who had been exposed to COVID-19. Both conserved end residues are trimmed from each CDR3. Each record gives: J gene, V gene, CDR3 protein.

>TRBJ1-4|TRBV5-1
ASSFLTVADQLF
>TRBJ1-2|TRBV20-1
SAPDSPGYT
>TRBJ2-3|TRBV27
ASSLASGGLDTQY
>TRBJ2-3|TRBV7-8
ASSLGTSGTDTQY
>TRBJ1-5|TRBV3-1/TRBV3-2
ASSPGGFEDQPQH
>TRBJ1-5|TRBV27
ASSSSYRVSNQPQH
>TRBJ1-2|TRBV11-2
ASSLASIVNYGYT
>TRBJ1-6|TRBV18
ASSPQHSAGGRFNSPLH
>TRBJ2-3|TRBV7-2
ASSQARGGVWDTQY
>TRBJ2-3|TRBV5-5
ASSPGTGGDTQY
>TRBJ1-1|TRBV7-3
ASSLNIGTEAF
>TRBJ2-6|TRBV5-8
ASSLQGTTNVLT
>TRBJ1-2|TRBV6-5
ASSSWDRDNGYT
>TRBJ1-3|TRBV19
ASSIGGRAAASGNTIY
>TRBJ1-5|TRBV19
ASSLRQGGRSNQPQH
>TRBJ1-1|TRBV12-3/TRBV12-4
ASSFAGSTEAF
>TRBJ1-3|TRBV3-1/TRBV3-2
ASSHRTGGSGNTIY
>TRBJ2-2|TRBV18
ASPRLTGELF
>TRBJ1-3|TRBV3-1/TRBV3-2
ASSQGRFFAIY
>TRBJ1-2|TRBV4-1
ASSQETGYNGYT
>TRBJ1-1|TRBV5-1
ASTPDRGSGTEAF
>TRBJ2-7|TRBV3-1/TRBV3-2
ASSQGGYEQY
>TRBJ2-7|TRBV27
ASSPLLTGVHEQY
>TRBJ1-6|TRBV2
ASSYQDSASPLH
>TRBJ2-3|TRBV5-6
ASSGRLAGDLTDTQY
>TRBJ1-5|TRBV2
ASRTPLQGYQPQH
>TRBJ2-2|TRBV15
ATSTRTGELF
>TRBJ1-1|TRBV7-2
ASSTQVNTEAF
>TRBJ1-1|TRBV25-1
ASSEITVF
>TRBJ2-5|TRBV28
ASSLTGLTGTQY
>TRBJ2-7|TRBV6-5
ASGAGGRYEQY
>TRBJ1-1|TRBV28
ASTMGQMNTEAF
>TRBJ1-1|TRBV7-3
ASSFSQGNTEAF
>TRBJ2-7|TRBV5-1
ASSLGDRDEQY
>TRBJ1-4|TRBV30
AWSARGGEEKLF
>TRBJ1-3|TRBV30
AWTTDRASGNTIY
>TRBJ2-1|TRBV11-2
ASRERGGLGRQF
>TRBJ1-5|TRBV9
ASSASGLSNQPQH
>TRBJ1-2|TRBV29-1
SAHREGYGYT
>TRBJ1-5|TRBV28
ASKGDPGNQPQH
>TRBJ1-4|TRBV28
ASSPTGGRANEKLF
>TRBJ1-4|TRBV4-1
ASRQPGQGNEKLF
>TRBJ2-1|TRBV18
ASSRQYSYNEQF
>TRBJ2-1|TRBV4-1
ASRTGGAYNEQF
>TRBJ1-2|TRBV25-1
ASSEGTGGTPNYGYT
>TRBJ1-5|TRBV6-1
ASSEGGSGNQPQH
>TRBJ2-1|TRBV3-1/TRBV3-2
ASSQASLQANPSYNEQF
>TRBJ2-3|TRBV7-2
ASTKNQGDTQY
>TRBJ1-6|TRBV3-1/TRBV3-2
ASSQRQGKRNSPLH
>TRBJ2-5|TRBV7-8
ASSSRRGQETQY